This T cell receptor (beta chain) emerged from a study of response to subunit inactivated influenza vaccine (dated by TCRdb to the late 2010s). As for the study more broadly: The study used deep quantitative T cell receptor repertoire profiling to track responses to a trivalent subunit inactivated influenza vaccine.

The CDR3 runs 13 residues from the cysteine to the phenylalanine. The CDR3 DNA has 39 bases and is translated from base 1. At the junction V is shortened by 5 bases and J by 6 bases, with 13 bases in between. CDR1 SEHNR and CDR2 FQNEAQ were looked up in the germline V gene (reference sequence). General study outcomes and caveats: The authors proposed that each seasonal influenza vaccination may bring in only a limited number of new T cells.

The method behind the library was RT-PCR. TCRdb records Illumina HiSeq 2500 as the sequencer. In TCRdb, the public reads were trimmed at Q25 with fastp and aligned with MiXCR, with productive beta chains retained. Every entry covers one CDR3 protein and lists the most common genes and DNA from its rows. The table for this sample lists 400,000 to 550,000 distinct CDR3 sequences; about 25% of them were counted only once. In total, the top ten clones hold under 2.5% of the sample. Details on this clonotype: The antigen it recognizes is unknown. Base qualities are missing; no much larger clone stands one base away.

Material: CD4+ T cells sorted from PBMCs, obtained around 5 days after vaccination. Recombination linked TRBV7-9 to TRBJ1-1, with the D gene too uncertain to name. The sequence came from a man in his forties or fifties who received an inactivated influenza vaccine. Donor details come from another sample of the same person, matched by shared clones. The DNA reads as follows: TGTGCCAGCAGCCGGGATTTGGTATCTGAAGCTTTCTTT. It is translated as CASSRDLVSEAFF.